The 8 T cell receptor beta chains presented below share a single source sample, sequenced in a study of blood T cell repertoires in COVID-19. TCRdb's table, derived via immunoSEQ multiplex PCR, lists solely in-frame clones and lacks some. There are some 250,000 clones in the sample; about 86% occur only once, and 2.5% to 3.5% lies in the top ten. Sequenced material: PBMCs or T cells enriched from blood (not recorded which). Receptors originate from a woman between 35 and 50 years old with acute COVID-19.

This chain links TRBV5-1 with TRBJ2-7; TRBD2 matches 12 bases. Germline V gives CDR1 SGHRS, CDR2 YFSETQ. V dropped 4 bases and J dropped 2; count of bases not matched to a gene: 7. The CDR3 has 16 amino acids. The CDR3 reads CASSPGLAGSTYEQYF. CDR3 DNA sequence: TGCGCCAGCAGCCCGGGACTAGCGGGCTCTACCTACGAGCAGTACTTC.

The chain joins TRBV7-2 to TRBJ1-2, with D possibly matching TRBD1 (5 bases). CDR3 length: 15 residues. The V end was cut by 4 bases, the J end by 5 bases, with 17 bases between. Looked up from germline, CDR1 is SGHTA and CDR2 is FQGNSA. The CDR3 is CASSSPRRVQYGYTF. The CDR3 bases are TGTGCCAGCAGCTCACCACGCAGGGTGCAGTATGGCTACACCTTC.

The chain employs TRBV11-3 and TRBJ2-7; 12 bases map to TRBD2. CDR1 and CDR2 (germline): SGHNT, YENEEA. V lost 5 bases to trimming and J lost 6 bases; unmatched junction nucleotides: 11. The CDR3 spans 16 residues. The CDR3 loop reads CASSPVTSGRRIEQYF. CDR3 coding DNA: TGTGCCAGCAGCCCCGTAACTAGCGGGAGGCGGATCGAGCAGTACTTC.

The V and J genes are TRBV7-8 and TRBJ1-2; D call uncertain. Trimming stripped 7 bases from V and 6 bases from J, with 12 bases between. Germline-derived CDR1 and CDR2 are SGHVS and FQNEAQ. CDR3 size: 12 residues. In DNA form, the CDR3 reads TGTGCCAGCAAGGAGGCGGGGAATGGCTACACCTTC. Its translation is CASKEAGNGYTF. Combining the CDR3 with reference TRBV7-8 and TRBJ1-2 gives the whole variable domain GAGVSQSPRYKVAKRGQDVALRCDPISGHVSLFWYQQALGQGPEFLTYFQNEAQLDKSGLPSDRFFAERPEGSVSTLKIQRTQQEDSAVYLCASKEAGNGYTFGSGTRLTVV.

V usage is TRBV3-1 (or the pseudogene TRBV3-2) and J usage is TRBJ2-7, with TRBD2 identical over 7 bases. V lost 5 bases, J lost 0 bases, and 10 bases stayed unmatched. This CDR3 has 16 residues. Germline CDR1 is LGHDT and CDR2 is YNNKEL (reference sequence). CDR3 nucleotides: TGTGCCAGCAGCGACATAGCGGGCACACACTCCTACGAGCAGTACTTC. Translated: CASSDIAGTHSYEQYF.

V and J are TRBV19 and TRBJ1-6; 7 nucleotides line up with TRBD1. There are 14 residues in the CDR3. J was trimmed by 9 bases and V by 5 bases; bases with no gene match: 7. CDR1 and CDR2 (germline): LNHDA, SQIVND (reference sequence). The DNA of the CDR3 is TGTGCCAGTAGTGCCAACAGGGGCAGTTCACCCCTCCACTTT. Translation gives CASSANRGSSPLHF.

This clone was detected only a few times. The chain links TRBV9 to TRBJ2-5; TRBD2 agrees at 10 bases. Per the germline V gene, CDR1 is SGDLS and CDR2 is YYNGEE. Germline trimming cut 0 bases from V and 9 bases from J; bases unmatched to any gene: 5. The CDR3 sequence is 14 residues long. The CDR3 region has the DNA TGTGCCAGCAGCGTAGCAGGGACTAGCGTGTCCCAGTACTTC. Residues: CASSVAGTSVSQYF.

V gene TRBV3-1 (or the pseudogene TRBV3-2) combines with J gene TRBJ2-4, with a weak D call TRBD1 (7 bases). The CDR3 contains 15 residues. Germline V CDR1 and CDR2: LGHDT, YNNKEL (reference sequence). V shed 4 bases and J shed 6 bases, with 16 bases lying between them. The CDR3 region has the DNA TGTGCCAGCAGCCTGTCCGGGACAGCGGGAAACATTCAGTACTTC. Translating gives CASSLSGTAGNIQYF.